The 2 T cell receptor beta chains below were found in one sample sequenced in a study of chronic HIV infection and antiretroviral therapy. TCRdb analysed the 5' RACE reads with MiXCR anew, one entry per CDR3 protein. The sample lists about 38,000 distinct CDR3 sequences; 7.5% to 9% were seen once. Material for sequencing was peripheral blood. The receptors come from an adult who had HIV and had not received antiretroviral therapy, or was an uninfected healthy control (not recorded which).

This clonotype was recorded at least ten times. The V and J genes are TRBV11-2 and TRBJ2-7; D gene uncertain. This CDR3 contains 13 residues. Trimming took off 5 bases at V and 5 bases at J, with 13 bases between the two ends. Germline V CDR1 and CDR2: SGHAT, FQNNGV. The CDR3 nucleotides read TGTGCCAGCAGCCAACAGCCCCTAGACGAGCAGTACTTC. It is translated as CASSQQPLDEQYF.

The chain employs TRBV4-2 and TRBJ1-1; D unresolved. The V gene's germline CDR1 is LGHNA and CDR2 YNFKEQ. The CDR3 sequence is 10 residues long. Trimming pared 0 bases from V and 10 bases from J, leaving 3 bases between. The CDR3 DNA follows: TGTGCCAGCAGCCAAGAGAGAGCTTTCTTT. Translated: CASSQERAFF.